The entry that follows covers one T cell receptor beta chain sequence. What it binds is not known. A universal primer site was created by template switching, with the cDNA bearing unique molecular identifiers. Each CDR3 protein gets one entry after TCRdb re-called the 5' RACE reads with MiXCR. The table lists 1.5 million to 2 million distinct CDR3 sequences, 25% to 35% of them singletons. V gave up 4 bases and J gave up 0 bases, with 10 bases separating them. Per germline, CDR1 SQVTM and CDR2 ANQGSEA. The CDR3 totals 14 residues. This sample was included in a study of identical twins. Whole-study findings and limits: Possibly, invariant MAIT and iNKT cells partly confounded zero-insertion analyses. Models underestimated out-of-frame TCR alpha sharing in monozygotic twins. Insertion counts were lower in abundant cord blood beta clonotypes, a trend that memory repertoires did not show.

The chain links TRBV29-1 to TRBJ2-4, with D possibly being TRBD2 (6 bases). This TCR was recovered from a newborn girl in good health. Material: cord blood. The CDR3 sequence is CSVVSGLAKNIQYF. The CDR3 DNA sequence: TGCAGCGTTGTTAGCGGTTTAGCCAAAAACATTCAGTACTTC.